Detailed here is one TCR beta chain. All the people who gave samples were healthy bone marrow donors. The PCR made use of 60 Vbeta and 13 Jbeta primers. Method: immunoSEQ multiplex PCR; TCRdb's copy keeps in-frame clones and lacks some. Of 150,000 to 200,000 clones listed, about four fifths were seen once; the top ten hold around 5%. The data were obtained in a study of cytomegalovirus exposure and HLA in healthy donors. Per the germline V gene, CDR1 is SGHRS and CDR2 is YFSETQ. The CDR3 runs 14 residues. V was cut by 0 bases and J by 5 bases, with 9 bases left in between. The receptor was derived from a man between 18 and 35 years old in good health and CMV-seronegative. The material sequenced was PBMCs. The chain combines TRBV5-1 with TRBJ2-1; D is unclear. In DNA, the CDR3 is TGCGCCAGCAGCTTGGGAGCAGGTCACAATGAGCAGTTCTTC. It codes for CASSLGAGHNEQFF.